These 2 T cell receptor beta chains were all obtained from the same sample, sequenced in a study of a mutant IDH1 vaccine in newly diagnosed glioma. The time point: week 47, end of study. Every vaccine dose comprised 300 ug of mutant IDH1 20-mer peptide plus topical imiquimod. These receptors' targets are unknown. Measured with immunoSEQ multiplex PCR; TCRdb has only the in-frame clones, and not every one. This table holds 25,000 or so clones, about four fifths found once. Sequencing was performed on PBMCs, taken from a glioma patient whose treatment included an IDH1 peptide vaccine. These receptors originate from a middle-aged man with glioma.

The chain links TRBV6-5 to TRBJ1-5; D may be TRBD1 (6 bases). V was pared by 6 bases and J by 7 bases, with 19 bases between. CDR3 length equals 15 residues. Germline lookup yields CDR1 MNHEY and CDR2 SVGAGI. In DNA, the CDR3 is TGTGCCAGCAGGTCCACCGGGACCAGGGGCCAGCCCCAGCATTTT. Protein sequence: CASRSTGTRGQPQHF.

Only a few counts were recorded for this clone. The chain combines TRBV9 with TRBJ2-7; D might be TRBD1 (5 bases). The CDR3 has 18 amino acids. The V and J ends lost 4 bases and 6 bases respectively, with 29 bases between them. Germline CDR1 and CDR2: SGDLS and YYNGEE. The CDR3 sequence is CASSPVPGPDRQLFEQYF. The CDR3 bases are TGTGCCAGCAGCCCCGTCCCAGGGCCGGACCGTCAATTGTTCGAGCAGTACTTC. Filled out from reference TRBV9 and TRBJ2-7, the complete variable domain reads DSGVTQTPKHLITATGQRVTLRCSPRSGDLSVYWYQQSLDQGLQFLIQYYNGEERAKGNILERFSAQQFPDLHSELNLSSLELGDSALYFCASSPVPGPDRQLFEQYFGPGTRLTVT.